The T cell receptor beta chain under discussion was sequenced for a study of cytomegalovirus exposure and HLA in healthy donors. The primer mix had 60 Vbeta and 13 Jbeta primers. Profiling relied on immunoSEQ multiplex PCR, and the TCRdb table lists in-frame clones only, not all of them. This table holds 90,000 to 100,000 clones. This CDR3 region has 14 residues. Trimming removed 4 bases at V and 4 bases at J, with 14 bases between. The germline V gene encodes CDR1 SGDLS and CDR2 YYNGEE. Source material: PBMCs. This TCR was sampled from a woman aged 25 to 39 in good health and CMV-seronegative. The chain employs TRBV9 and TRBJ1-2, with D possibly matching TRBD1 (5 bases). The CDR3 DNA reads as TGTGCCAGCAGCTCACAGGACCTAGTCTATGGCTACACCTTC. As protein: CASSSQDLVYGYTF.